These 3 T cell receptor beta chains came from one sample sequenced in a study of blood T cell repertoires in COVID-19. Some clones are missing from TCRdb's copy, which holds only in-frame ones; the method was immunoSEQ multiplex PCR. Among about 99,000 clones, approximately 87% were seen once, and the ten largest hold 10% to 15%. Specimen: peripheral blood. The receptors here all came from a human donor in a cohort sampled during active or convalescent COVID-19.

The V and J genes are TRBV6-2 or TRBV6-3 and TRBJ1-2; D is uncertain. The germline gives CDR1 MNHEY, CDR2 SVGEGT. The V and J ends lost 0 bases and 0 bases respectively, with 8 bases between them. The CDR3 consists of 15 residues. CDR3 sequence reads: CASSYSRRANYGYTF. The CDR3, as DNA: TGTGCCAGCAGTTACTCGAGGAGAGCTAACTATGGCTACACCTTC.

The V gene is TRBV13, the J gene TRBJ2-7, with D perhaps matching TRBD1 (5 bases). This CDR3 has 13 residues. V dropped 1 base and J dropped 4 bases, with 8 bases sitting between them. CDR1 and CDR2 from the germline V gene are PRHDT and FYEKMQ (reference sequence). The DNA of the CDR3 is TGTGCCAGCAGCTTAGTTCGACAGTACGAGCAGTACTTC. This encodes CASSLVRQYEQYF.

The chain is built from TRBV9 and TRBJ2-1; tentative D call: TRBD2 (6 bases). The germline CDR1 and CDR2 sequences are SGDLS and YYNGEE. The CDR3 sequence is 15 residues long. Between the trimmed V and J ends, which lost 0 bases and 9 bases, there was a span of 16 bases. CDR3 residues: CASSVAFREVVEQFF. CDR3 coding DNA: TGTGCCAGCAGCGTAGCTTTTAGGGAGGTGGTTGAGCAGTTCTTC.